This T cell receptor beta chain was identified in a study of blood T cell repertoires in COVID-19. At the level of the study: T cells, B-cell-depleted T cells, or PBMCs provided the cDNA or gDNA that served as material.

Study processing details: From reference gene primer amplification, estimates of nucleated cell counts were derived. The table came from immunoSEQ multiplex PCR; TCRdb's copy has only in-frame clones and leaves some out. The V and J calls and the clone size are those of that table, but D and trimming were determined from the DNA. Of about 150,000 clones listed, approximately 80% were seen once; the top ten hold approximately 7.6%. V dropped 0 bases and J dropped 4 bases, with 11 bases sitting between them. This CDR3 region has 15 residues. Germline CDR1 KGHDR, CDR2 SFDVKD. The chain uses TRBV24-1 and TRBJ2-5; no reliable D call. The sequence was obtained from a woman of 80 years or more with COVID-19, enrolled during active disease. The sample comprised peripheral blood. The CDR3 nucleotides are TGTGCCACCAGTGATTTGCTGGGTTCGGGAGAGACCCAGTACTTC. This encodes CATSDLLGSGETQYF.